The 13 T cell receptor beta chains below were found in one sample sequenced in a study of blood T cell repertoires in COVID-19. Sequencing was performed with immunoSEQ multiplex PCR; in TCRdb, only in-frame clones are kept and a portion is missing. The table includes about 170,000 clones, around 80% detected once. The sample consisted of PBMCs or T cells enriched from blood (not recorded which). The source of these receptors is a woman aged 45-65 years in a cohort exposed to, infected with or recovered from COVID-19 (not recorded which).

The CDR3: CASSSDRGNGNSPLHF. As DNA, the CDR3 is TGTGCCAGCAGCAGTGACAGGGGGAACGGTAATTCACCCCTCCACTTT. The V and J genes are TRBV5-6 and TRBJ1-6, with 9 bases lining up with TRBD1. J was trimmed by 6 bases and V by 4 bases; bases with no gene match: 8. The CDR3 spans 16 residues. Germline lookup yields CDR1 SGHDT and CDR2 YYEEEE. Looking up the rest from reference TRBV5-6 and TRBJ1-6 gives the full variable domain: DAGVTQSPTHLIKTRGQQVTLRCSPKSGHDTVSWYQQALGQGPQFIFQYYEEEERQRGNFPDRFSGHQFPNYSSELNVNALLLGDSALYLCASSSDRGNGNSPLHFGNGTRLTVT.

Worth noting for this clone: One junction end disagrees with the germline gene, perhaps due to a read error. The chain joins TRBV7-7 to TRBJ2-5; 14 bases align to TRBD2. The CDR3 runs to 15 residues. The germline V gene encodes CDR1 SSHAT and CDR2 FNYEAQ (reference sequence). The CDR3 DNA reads TGTGCTAGCAGCAACGGACTAGCGGGGGGTGAGACCCAGTACTTC. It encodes CASSNGLAGGETQYF.

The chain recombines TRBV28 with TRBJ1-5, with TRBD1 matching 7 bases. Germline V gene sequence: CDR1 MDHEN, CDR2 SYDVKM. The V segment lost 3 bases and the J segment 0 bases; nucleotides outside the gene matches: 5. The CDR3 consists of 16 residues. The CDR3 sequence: CASSFQGGYSNQPQHF. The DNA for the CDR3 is TGTGCCAGCAGTTTTCAGGGGGGATATAGCAATCAGCCCCAGCATTTT.

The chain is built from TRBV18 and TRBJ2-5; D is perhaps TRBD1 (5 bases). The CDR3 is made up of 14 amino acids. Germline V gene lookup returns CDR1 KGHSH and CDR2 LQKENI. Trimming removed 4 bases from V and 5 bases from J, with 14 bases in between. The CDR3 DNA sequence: TGTGCCAGCTCACGATATCAGGGTTCCGAGACCCAGTACTTC. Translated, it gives CASSRYQGSETQYF.

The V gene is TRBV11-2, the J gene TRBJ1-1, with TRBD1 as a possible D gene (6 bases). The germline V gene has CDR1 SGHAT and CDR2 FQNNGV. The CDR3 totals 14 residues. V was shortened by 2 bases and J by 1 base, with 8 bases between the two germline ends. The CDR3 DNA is TGTGCCAGCAGCTTATACAGGGAGAACACTGAAGCTTTCTTT. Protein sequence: CASSLYRENTEAFF.

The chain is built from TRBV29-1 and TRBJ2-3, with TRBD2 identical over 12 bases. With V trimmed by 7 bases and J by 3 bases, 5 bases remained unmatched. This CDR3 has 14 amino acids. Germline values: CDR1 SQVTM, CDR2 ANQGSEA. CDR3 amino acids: CSAKGTSGTDTQYF. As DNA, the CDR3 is TGCAGCGCCAAGGGGACTAGCGGGACAGATACGCAGTATTTT.

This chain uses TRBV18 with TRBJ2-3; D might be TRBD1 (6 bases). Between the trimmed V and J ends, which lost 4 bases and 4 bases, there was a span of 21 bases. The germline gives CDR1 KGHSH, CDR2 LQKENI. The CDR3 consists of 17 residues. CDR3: CASSRSPSQGLSDTQYF. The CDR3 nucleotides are TGTGCCAGCTCACGATCACCGTCCCAGGGGTTATCAGATACGCAGTATTTT.

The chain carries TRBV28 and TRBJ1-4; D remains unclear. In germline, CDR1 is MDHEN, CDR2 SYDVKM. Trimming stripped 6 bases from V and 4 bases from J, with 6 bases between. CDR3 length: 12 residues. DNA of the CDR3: TGTGCCAGCAGGGGGAGTAATGAAAAACTGTTTTTT. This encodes CASRGSNEKLFF.

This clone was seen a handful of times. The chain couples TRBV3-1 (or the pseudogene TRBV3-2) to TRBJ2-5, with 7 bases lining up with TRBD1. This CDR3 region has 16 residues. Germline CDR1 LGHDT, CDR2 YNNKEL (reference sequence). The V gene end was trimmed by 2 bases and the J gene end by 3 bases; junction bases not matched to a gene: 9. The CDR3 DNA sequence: TGTGCCAGCAGCCAATTAGGGGGCGCGGACGAAGAGACCCAGTACTTC. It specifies CASSQLGGADEETQYF.

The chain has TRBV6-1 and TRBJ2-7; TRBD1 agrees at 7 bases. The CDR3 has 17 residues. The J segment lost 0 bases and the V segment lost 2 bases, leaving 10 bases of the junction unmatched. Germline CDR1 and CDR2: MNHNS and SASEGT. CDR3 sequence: CASSEFKPRDSSYEQYF. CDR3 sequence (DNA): TGTGCCAGCAGTGAATTTAAGCCCCGGGACAGCTCCTACGAGCAGTACTTC.

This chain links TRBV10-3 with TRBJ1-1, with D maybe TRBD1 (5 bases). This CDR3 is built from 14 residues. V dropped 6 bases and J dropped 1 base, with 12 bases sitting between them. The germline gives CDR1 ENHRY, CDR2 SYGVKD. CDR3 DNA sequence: TGTGCCATCAGACAAGACAGATGGAACACTGAAGCTTTCTTT. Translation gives CAIRQDRWNTEAFF.

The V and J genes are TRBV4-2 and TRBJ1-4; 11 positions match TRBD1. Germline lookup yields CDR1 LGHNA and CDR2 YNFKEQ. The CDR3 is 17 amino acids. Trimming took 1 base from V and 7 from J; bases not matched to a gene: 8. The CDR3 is CASSQGTGGAGSEKLFF. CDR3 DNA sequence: TGTGCCAGCAGCCAAGGGACAGGGGGCGCAGGGTCTGAAAAACTGTTTTTT.

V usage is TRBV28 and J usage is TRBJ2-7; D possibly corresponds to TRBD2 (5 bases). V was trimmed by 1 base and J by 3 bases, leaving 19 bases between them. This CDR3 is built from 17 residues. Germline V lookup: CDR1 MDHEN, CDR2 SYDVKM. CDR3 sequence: CASSLFKSTPAGYEQYF. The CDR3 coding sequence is TGTGCCAGCAGTTTATTCAAATCGACCCCGGCGGGCTACGAGCAGTACTTC. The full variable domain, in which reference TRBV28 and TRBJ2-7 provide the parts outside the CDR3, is DVKVTQSSRYLVKRTGEKVFLECVQDMDHENMFWYRQDPGLGLRLIYFSYDVKMKEKGDIPEGYSVSREKKERFSLILESASTNQTSMYLCASSLFKSTPAGYEQYFGPGTRLTVT.